This TCR beta chain originates from a study of identical twins. This clonotype was observed at least ten times. CDR1 and CDR2 from the germline V gene are ENHRY and SYGVKD. Trimming left V 0 bases short and J 4 bases short, with 9 bases between. This CDR3 has 14 residues. Each CDR3 protein is one row after TCRdb ran MiXCR on the 5' RACE reads. This sample yields more than 400,000 distinct CDR3 sequences, of which roughly 15% are seen a single time; roughly 0.4% belongs to the top ten. The data also belong to a second study, concerning yellow fever vaccine responses in identical twins.

The chain couples TRBV10-3 to TRBJ2-5, with D possibly matching TRBD2 (6 bases). This clonotype was sampled from a woman aged 18-29 years in good health. The sequenced sample was CD4+ T cells sorted from blood. The CDR3 region is CAISESGGTETQYF. In nucleotides, the CDR3 is TGTGCCATCAGTGAGTCTGGGGGGACAGAGACCCAGTACTTC.